This T cell receptor (beta chain) was documented in a study of CD8+ T cells in alopecia areata. Trimming shortened V by 7 bases and J by 8 bases, and 14 bases separated the two germline ends. CDR3 length: 11 amino acids. Germline assignment: CDR1 SQVTM and CDR2 ANQGSEA. The sequencing template was cDNA reverse transcribed from extracted RNA. The table came from immunoSEQ multiplex PCR; TCRdb's copy has only in-frame clones and leaves some out. The data contain around 250,000 clones, roughly two thirds of them singletons. J is TRBJ1-2 and V is TRBV29-1; no reliable D call. The sequenced sample was CD4+ T cells sorted from blood, obtained at week 0. The sequence was obtained from a human donor with alopecia areata. The CDR3 DNA reads as TGCAGCGCCCTAGAGGGTTTGGGCTACACCTTC. Its protein is CSALEGLGYTF.